The clone carrying this T cell receptor (beta chain) was found a few times. Sequenced by immunoSEQ multiplex PCR; TCRdb stores in-frame clones only, minus some. The sample yields fewer than 200,000 clones, 85% to 95% seen once. This entry belongs to a study of control samples from healthy donors and cancer patients. V was pared by 4 bases and J by 4 bases, with 8 bases between. CDR1 and CDR2 from the germline V gene are MGHDK and SYGVNS. This CDR3 region has 13 residues. The J gene is TRBJ1-5, the V gene TRBV25-1; tentative D call: TRBD1 (6 bases). The sequence was obtained from a man under 40 in good health. The material sequenced was blood. The CDR3 nucleotides are TGTGCCAGCAGTGCAACAGGGAATCAGCCCCAGCATTTT. Translating it yields CASSATGNQPQHF.